This T cell receptor (beta chain) was sequenced for a study of T cell responses to AZD1222 COVID-19 vaccine. Points from the study as a whole: Just a handful of AZD1222 recipients were seropositive at baseline. Donors were mostly white British, more females; clonal diversity possibly underestimated. Unmutated variant regions are reportedly the target of nearly half of TCRs that are spike-specific.

The CDR3 runs to 13 residues. Trimming removed 0 bases at V and 1 base at J, with 4 bases between. CDR1 SGHNT and CDR2 YYREEE come from the germline V gene (reference sequence). Comment on this clone: Its antigen is unknown.

Here immunoSEQ multiplex PCR was the method, and the copy in TCRdb shows in-frame clones only, minus some. Altogether tens of thousands of clones are present, 89% being singletons, with the ten largest covering around 2.2%. The source was peripheral blood, collected on day 0 of AZD1222 vaccination. J is TRBJ2-5 and V is TRBV5-4, with D uncertain. The TCR was taken from an adult in good health. This chain's CDR3 is CASSLDTQETQYF. Here the CDR3 DNA reads TGTGCCAGCAGCTTGGACACCCAAGAGACCCAGTACTTC.